This T cell receptor (beta chain) comes out of a study of a mutant IDH1 vaccine in newly diagnosed glioma (dated by TCRdb to the early 2020s). Context from the whole study: Vaccination was initiated 4-6 weeks after radiotherapy alone, or concurrently with temozolomide cycles in the chemotherapy-containing groups. Of the 25 to 35 patients who were treated, around 60% were male and approximately 38% were female, and the mean age was approximately 40 years. Before enrollment, patients had received standard therapy of radiotherapy alone, temozolomide alone, or radiochemotherapy with temozolomide; most received the combination. The week-35 safety follow-up took place at visit V12, and the week-47 end of study took place at visit V13. Peripheral blood was drawn at six visits: V03 (baseline), V05, V07, V10, V12 and V13. Longitudinal TCRB deep sequencing was performed for roughly 25 treated patients wherever samples were available for exploratory analyses.

Relative to germline, V is 8 bases shorter and J is 0 bases shorter, with 10 bases between their ends. From a lookup of the germline V gene (reference sequence), CDR1 and CDR2 are LNHDA and SQIVND. From the cysteine through the phenylalanine, the CDR3 covers 14 amino acids. Only the CDR3 region is kept as DNA, spanning 42 bases read in frame from base 1. The label giving this sample's time point can be read as: week 47, end of study. A 20-mer mutant IDH1 peptide at 300 micrograms in Montanide made up each vaccine dose, which was injected subcutaneously together with topical imiquimod. Eight vaccinations were administered to patients in weeks 1, 3, 5, 7, 11, 15, 19 and 23, corresponding to visits V03 through V10. The donors had newly diagnosed IDH1-mutant astrocytomas of WHO grade 3 or 4 that showed loss of nuclear ATRX. The samples were drawn from NOA16, a multicentre, single-arm, open-label phase I trial in Germany that tested a mutant IDH1 peptide vaccine in humans for the first time. Genomic DNA for TCRB sequencing was extracted from EDTA blood using the DNeasy Blood and Tissue Kit.

A few counts support this clone. Its antigen target is currently unknown. Within one base of it there is no much larger clone, and no base qualities were kept. Libraries were constructed by the immunoSEQ multiplex PCR assay. The hsTCRB Kit was used according to the manufacturer's protocol to amplify rearranged TCR beta chain sequences. TCRB libraries were sequenced on an Illumina MiSeq. As for how the authors treated the data: Demultiplexing, trimming and gene mapping were performed with the kit vendor's proprietary platform. The table was pulled from immuneACCESS by TCRdb, which kept in-frame rearrangements only. Such tables lose some clones; where checked, under half of the loss comes from unresolved V genes, and the rest has no known cause. The DNA was the basis for D and trimming; V, J and clone size are from that table. For this sample the table gives tens of thousands of clones, of which about 81% were detected only once. The ten largest clones capture approximately 5% of the sample.

Study-wide conclusions, independent of this receptor: Changes in the top peripheral T cell clonotypes picked up by TCRB sequencing did not appear to be linked to pseudoprogression. Immune responses induced by the vaccine were seen in approximately 92% of patients across multiple MHC alleles. The authors noted that analyses of patient blood samples could not be reproduced because of sample limitations. Availability determined which PBMC samples were chosen for TCRB deep sequencing.

The source is a man in his forties with glioma. The sequences come from PBMCs, collected from a glioma patient whose treatment included an IDH1 peptide vaccine. The chain links TRBV19 with TRBJ2-2; a weak D assignment points to TRBD2 (6 bases agree). This receptor has the CDR3 CASASGSNTGELFF. The DNA reads TGTGCCAGTGCCAGCGGGTCGAACACCGGGGAGCTGTTTTTT.